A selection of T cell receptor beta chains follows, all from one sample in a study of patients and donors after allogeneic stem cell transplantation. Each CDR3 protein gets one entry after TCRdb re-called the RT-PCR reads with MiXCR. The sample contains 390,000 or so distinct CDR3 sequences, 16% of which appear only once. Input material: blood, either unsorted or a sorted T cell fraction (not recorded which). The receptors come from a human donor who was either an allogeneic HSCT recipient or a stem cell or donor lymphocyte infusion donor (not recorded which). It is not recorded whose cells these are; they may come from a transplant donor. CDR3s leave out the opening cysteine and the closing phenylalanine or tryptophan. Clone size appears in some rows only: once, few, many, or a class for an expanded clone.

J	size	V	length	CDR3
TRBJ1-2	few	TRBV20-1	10	SARDRAGGYT
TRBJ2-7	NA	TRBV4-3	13	ASSQVGTGYYEQY
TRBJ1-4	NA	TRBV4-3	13	ASSRDGATNEKLF
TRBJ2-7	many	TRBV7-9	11	ASRTGFSYEQY
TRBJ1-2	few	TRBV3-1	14	ASSQGSGQGASGYT
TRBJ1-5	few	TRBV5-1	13	ASSLEGHSNQPQH
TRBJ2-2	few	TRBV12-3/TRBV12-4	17	ASSFRGQGFGPYTGELF
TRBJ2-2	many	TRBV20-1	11	SARMDSTGELF
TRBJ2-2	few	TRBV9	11	ASKQGGTGELF
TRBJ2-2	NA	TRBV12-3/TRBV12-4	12	ASRGQGVTGELF
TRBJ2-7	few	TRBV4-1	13	ASSLGQGRIYEQY
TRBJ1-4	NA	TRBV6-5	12	ASGSGALNEKLF
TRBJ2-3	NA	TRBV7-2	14	ASSRRSLTSTDTQY
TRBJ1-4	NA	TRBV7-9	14	ASSLDRQGPNEKLF
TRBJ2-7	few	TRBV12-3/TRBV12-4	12	ASRGLEGSYEQY
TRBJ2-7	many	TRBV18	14	ASSPLGLAGTWEQY
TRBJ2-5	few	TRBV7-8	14	ASSPWSSGSRETQY
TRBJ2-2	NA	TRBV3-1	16	ASSPKNPRQVNTGELF
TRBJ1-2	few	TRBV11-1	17	ASSPPLGTQASFNYGYT
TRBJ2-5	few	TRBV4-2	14	ASSQLVASGDETQY
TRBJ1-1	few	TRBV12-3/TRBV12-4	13	ASSYPPGVNTEAF
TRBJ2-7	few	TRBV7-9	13	ASTSGGSSSYEQY
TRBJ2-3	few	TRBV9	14	ASSVGLVGSTDTQY
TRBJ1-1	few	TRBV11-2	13	ASSLPGHVNTEAF
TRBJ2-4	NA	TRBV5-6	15	ASTTTDSLLAKNIQY